Presented here are 3 T cell receptor beta chains from one specimen sequenced in a study of neoadjuvant anti-PD-1 for oral cavity cancer. Assay: immunoSEQ multiplex PCR; the TCRdb copy retains only in-frame clones and omits some. The repertoire holds about 81,000 clones, with approximately 80% as singletons. The sample in question was PBMCs, obtained before nivolumab (anti-PD-1) treatment. The receptors come from a person aged 40 to 85 with oral cavity squamous cell carcinoma.

This clone showed up just once. V and J are TRBV11-3 and TRBJ2-2; TRBD2 might be the D (6 bases). Per the germline V gene, CDR1 is SGHNT and CDR2 is YENEEA. The CDR3 sequence is 15 residues long. Trimming pared 5 bases from V and 3 bases from J, leaving 13 bases between. CDR3 sequence reads: CASSPRGGDTGELFF. DNA for the CDR3: TGTGCCAGCAGCCCCCGTGGAGGGGACACCGGGGAGCTGTTTTTT.

V is TRBV10-1 and J is TRBJ2-3, with 8 bases matching TRBD1. Per germline, CDR1 WNHNN and CDR2 SYGVQD (reference sequence). The V segment lost 6 bases and the J segment 0 bases; nucleotides outside the gene matches: 8. The CDR3 contains 16 residues. The CDR3 sequence: CASSHDRGRSTDTQYF. CDR3 nucleotides: TGCGCCAGCAGCCACGACAGGGGCCGGAGCACAGATACGCAGTATTTT.

This chain links TRBV10-1 with TRBJ2-3; a weak D match, TRBD2 (5 bases). This CDR3 has 15 residues. CDR1 and CDR2 from the germline V gene are WNHNN and SYGVQD (reference sequence). V lost 0 bases and J 1 base, leaving 8 bases between the germline ends. CDR3 in amino acids: CASSESGKGTDTQYF. The CDR3 DNA follows: TGCGCCAGCAGTGAGTCCGGGAAGGGCACAGATACGCAGTATTTT.